A single sample gave rise to the 25 T cell receptor beta chains below, sequenced in a study of blood T cell repertoires in COVID-19. Only in-frame clones appear in the TCRdb table, and some are missing; sequencing was by immunoSEQ multiplex PCR. The sample lists 100,000 to 120,000 clones, 75% to 80% occurring once. Sequencing input: peripheral blood. Receptors originate from a woman aged 80 or older with active or convalescent COVID-19.

This chain links TRBV11-2 with TRBJ1-6; D gene uncertain. In germline, CDR1 is SGHAT, CDR2 FQNNGV. V gave up 2 bases and J gave up 3 bases, with 2 bases separating them. This CDR3 contains 13 residues. CDR3 in amino acids: CASSLLYNSPLHF. The CDR3, as DNA: TGTGCCAGCAGCTTACTCTATAATTCACCCCTCCACTTT.

J is TRBJ2-5 and V is TRBV5-8, with a tentative D call TRBD2 (5 bases). V was trimmed by 7 bases and J by 3 bases, leaving 13 bases between them. The CDR3 is 13 residues long. Germline lookup yields CDR1 SGHTS and CDR2 YDEGEE. CDR3 region: CASDPRGKETQYF. In DNA form, the CDR3 reads TGTGCCAGCGATCCCCGGGGAAAAGAGACCCAGTACTTC.

The rearrangement joins TRBV7-2 to TRBJ2-5; 8 bases align to TRBD2. Germline V gene lookup returns CDR1 SGHTA and CDR2 FQGNSA. V lost 4 bases, J lost 5 bases, and 9 bases stayed unmatched. The length of the CDR3 is 15 residues. Here the CDR3 DNA reads TGTGCCAGCAGCTCCAACGGGGGGGATTGGGAGACCCAGTACTTC. This translates into CASSSNGGDWETQYF. Supplemented by reference TRBV7-2 and TRBJ2-5, the full variable domain reads GAGVSQSPSNKVTEKGKDVELRCDPISGHTALYWYRQSLGQGLEFLIYFQGNSAPDKSGLPSDRFSAERTGGSVSTLTIQRTQQEDSAVYLCASSSNGGDWETQYFGPGTRLLVL.

The count of this clone is one. J is TRBJ1-4 and V is TRBV28, with 8 bases identical to TRBD1. The trim removed 7 bases at V and 8 bases at J, leaving 9 bases unmatched. This CDR3 region has 14 residues. In germline, CDR1 is MDHEN, CDR2 SYDVKM. The CDR3 coding sequence is TGTGCCAGCAATCAGGGGGCGATTGGCGAAAAACTGTTTTTT. Its translation: CASNQGAIGEKLFF.

The J gene is TRBJ1-5, the V gene TRBV28; 8 bases fit TRBD1. Germline values: CDR1 MDHEN, CDR2 SYDVKM. Unmatched junction bases numbered 11, after V lost 5 bases and J lost 2 bases. This CDR3 has 17 amino acids. The CDR3 coding sequence is TGTGCCAGCAGTGGGGACAGGCTACTAAGTGGCAATCAGCCCCAGCATTTT. Protein sequence: CASSGDRLLSGNQPQHF.

The gene calls are TRBV7-2 and TRBJ2-1; tentatively, D is TRBD2 (5 bases). Trimming shortened V by 5 bases and J by 5 bases, and 13 bases separated the two germline ends. The CDR3 totals 14 residues. CDR1 SGHTA and CDR2 FQGNSA come from the germline V gene. CDR3 in amino acids: CASSPTREHNEQFF. CDR3 in DNA: TGTGCCAGCAGCCCCACCCGGGAACACAATGAGCAGTTCTTC.

The V call is TRBV29-1, the J call TRBJ1-2, with unresolved D. Germline V gives CDR1 SQVTM, CDR2 ANQGSEA. V was shortened by 2 bases and J by 5 bases, with 9 bases between the two germline ends. The CDR3 has 12 amino acids. In DNA, the CDR3 is TGCAGCGTTGAATCCCACATTTATGGCTACACCTTC. Translated, it gives CSVESHIYGYTF. The full variable domain, with the rest looked up from reference TRBV29-1 and TRBJ1-2, is SAVISQKPSRDICQRGTSLTIQCQVDSQVTMMFWYRQQPGQSLTLIATANQGSEATYESGFVIDKFPISRPNLTFSTLTVSNMSPEDSSIYLCSVESHIYGYTFGSGTRLTVV.

This chain uses TRBV25-1 with TRBJ2-3, with 11 bases fitting TRBD2. V gave up 2 bases and J gave up 2 bases; unmatched junction bases: 6. The V gene's germline CDR1 is MGHDK and CDR2 SYGVNS. CDR3 length equals 17 residues. CDR3 in DNA: TGTGCCAGCAGTGAAAGGGGGACTAGCGGAATCACAGATACGCAGTATTTT. Translating it yields CASSERGTSGITDTQYF.

This clone was seen at least ten times. V and J are TRBV11-2 and TRBJ1-3, with 8 bases lining up with TRBD1. Germline-derived CDR1 and CDR2 are SGHAT and FQNNGV. The CDR3 covers 14 residues. V shed 4 bases and J 8 bases; nucleotides not matched to a gene: 7. CDR3 DNA sequence: TGTGCCAGCAGCTCGGACAGGGAGGCATACACCATATATTTT. Its translation: CASSSDREAYTIYF.

The chain recombines TRBV5-1 with TRBJ1-1; TRBD1 might be the D (6 bases). The germline V and J ends were trimmed by 4 bases and 4 bases, with 14 bases remaining between them. This CDR3 is 14 amino acids long. CDR1 is SGHRS and CDR2 is YFSETQ in the germline V gene. Here the CDR3 reads CASSGEGVGTEAFF. The CDR3 coding sequence is TGCGCCAGCAGCGGTGAGGGGGTAGGCACTGAAGCTTTCTTT.

CDR3 residues: CASSLVGRQVAQFF. The CDR3, as DNA: TGTGCCAGCAGCTTAGTGGGGCGACAGGTCGCGCAGTTCTTC. V usage is TRBV7-9 and J usage is TRBJ2-1; a weak D match, TRBD1 (6 bases). This CDR3 is built from 14 residues. The germline V gene has CDR1 SEHNR and CDR2 FQNEAQ (reference sequence). Trimming stripped 1 base from V and 12 bases from J, with 16 bases between.

V usage is TRBV18 and J usage is TRBJ2-7; 8 bases align to TRBD1. The CDR3 spans 15 residues. Germline assignment: CDR1 KGHSH and CDR2 LQKENI. J lost 4 bases, V lost 1 base, and 6 bases had no gene match. This CDR3 reads CASSPRQGSVYEQYF. CDR3 nucleotides: TGTGCCAGCTCACCACGACAGGGGTCCGTTTACGAGCAGTACTTC. Full variable domain (remainder filled in from reference TRBV18 and TRBJ2-7): NAGVMQNPRHLVRRRGQEARLRCSPMKGHSHVYWYRQLPEEGLKFMVYLQKENIIDESGMPKERFSAEFPKEGPSILRIQQVVRGDSAAYFCASSPRQGSVYEQYFGPGTRLTVT.

This sequence joins TRBV5-4 and TRBJ2-5; 8 bases fit TRBD2. The CDR3 totals 16 residues. Germline CDR1 and CDR2: SGHNT and YYREEE (reference sequence). V lost 0 bases to trimming and J lost 2 bases; unmatched junction nucleotides: 6. CDR3 sequence reads: CASSLVAGGSQETQYF. The CDR3 DNA reads as TGTGCCAGCAGCTTGGTGGCGGGAGGTTCACAAGAGACCCAGTACTTC.

J is TRBJ2-7 and V is TRBV9, with TRBD2 matching 8 bases. This CDR3 comprises 15 residues. Germline lookup yields CDR1 SGDLS and CDR2 YYNGEE. The junction had 5 bases not matched to a gene; V was cut back by 3 bases and J by 0 bases. CDR3 sequence: CASSATGTSSYEQYF. CDR3 in DNA: TGTGCCAGCAGCGCGACCGGGACTAGCTCCTACGAGCAGTACTTC.

The V call is TRBV30, the J call TRBJ1-5; D is unclear. Trimming removed 2 bases from V and 1 base from J, with 21 bases in between. In germline, CDR1 is GTSNPN, CDR2 SVGIG (reference sequence). The CDR3 covers 18 residues. CDR3 region: CAWSREPRAISSNQPQHF. The CDR3 region has the DNA TGTGCCTGGAGTCGGGAACCTAGAGCTATATCAAGCAATCAGCCCCAGCATTTT. The complete variable domain, with remaining parts taken from reference TRBV30 and TRBJ1-5, reads SQTIHQWPATLVQPVGSPLSLECTVEGTSNPNLYWYRQAAGRGLQLLFYSVGIGQISSEVPQNLSASRPQDRQFILSSKKLLLSDSGFYLCAWSREPRAISSNQPQHFGDGTRLSIL.

This clone has more than one count but fewer than ten. This chain uses TRBV10-3 with TRBJ2-3; 9 nucleotides line up with TRBD2. Germline values: CDR1 ENHRY, CDR2 SYGVKD. The CDR3 sequence is 14 residues long. J was trimmed by 5 bases and V by 4 bases; bases with no gene match: 4. The CDR3 here is CAISGGRAQDTQYF. The CDR3 nucleotides read TGTGCCATCAGTGGCGGGAGGGCCCAAGATACGCAGTATTTT.

The rearrangement links TRBV23-1 to TRBJ2-7; TRBD1 aligns across 10 bases. TRBV23-1 is sorted into the ORF group, with uncertain function. The ends lost 2 bases at V and 5 bases at J; junction bases unmatched: 6. The CDR3 is made up of 15 amino acids. CDR3 protein: CASSQEGQGLDEQYF. CDR3 coding DNA: TGCGCCAGCAGTCAAGAGGGACAGGGGCTTGACGAGCAGTACTTC.

V usage is TRBV5-1 and J usage is TRBJ2-2; TRBD2 is a possible D gene (6 bases). Germline assignment: CDR1 SGHRS and CDR2 YFSETQ. The CDR3 has 15 residues. The germline V and J ends were trimmed by 4 bases and 4 bases, with 14 bases remaining between them. The CDR3 region has the DNA TGCGCCAGCAGCCTGACGCCCGGGAGCACCGGGGAGCTGTTTTTT. Protein product: CASSLTPGSTGELFF.

This clone was counted between two and nine times. This chain links TRBV7-8 with TRBJ2-1; TRBD1 matches at 8 bases. The CDR3 sequence is 14 residues long. In germline, CDR1 is SGHVS, CDR2 FQNEAQ. The J segment lost 8 bases and the V segment lost 5 bases, leaving 8 bases of the junction unmatched. CDR3: CASSQETGEDEQFF. Here the CDR3 DNA reads TGTGCCAGCAGCCAAGAGACAGGGGAGGATGAGCAGTTCTTC. Combining the CDR3 with reference TRBV7-8 and TRBJ2-1 gives the whole variable domain GAGVSQSPRYKVAKRGQDVALRCDPISGHVSLFWYQQALGQGPEFLTYFQNEAQLDKSGLPSDRFFAERPEGSVSTLKIQRTQQEDSAVYLCASSQETGEDEQFFGPGTRLTVL.

This clone was observed a handful of times. The chain joins TRBV18 to TRBJ2-7, with TRBD2 as a possible D gene (5 bases). V lost 2 bases, J lost 7 bases, and 21 bases lay in between. Germline V CDR1 and CDR2: KGHSH, LQKENI. This CDR3 contains 16 residues. The CDR3 DNA reads as TGTGCCAGCTCACCATTACTGGACCCACGTTCGGGGGAGCAGTACTTC. Amino acid sequence: CASSPLLDPRSGEQYF. Filled out from reference TRBV18 and TRBJ2-7, the complete variable domain reads NAGVMQNPRHLVRRRGQEARLRCSPMKGHSHVYWYRQLPEEGLKFMVYLQKENIIDESGMPKERFSAEFPKEGPSILRIQQVVRGDSAAYFCASSPLLDPRSGEQYFGPGTRLTVT.

The chain combines TRBV27 with TRBJ1-4; a possible D gene is TRBD1 (6 bases). In germline, CDR1 is MNHEY, CDR2 SMNVEV (reference sequence). The length of the CDR3 is 15 residues. V lost 2 bases, J lost 3 bases, and 10 bases lay in between. The CDR3 reads CASSLRTASNEKLFF. In DNA form, the CDR3 reads TGTGCCAGCAGTTTACGGACAGCCTCTAATGAAAAACTGTTTTTT.

The chain uses TRBV18 and TRBJ2-2, with TRBD2 matching over 10 bases. The germline V gene has CDR1 KGHSH and CDR2 LQKENI. CDR3 size: 17 residues. Trimming at V came to 2 bases and at J to 0 bases, leaving 3 bases not matched to a gene. The CDR3: CASSPWTSGTNTGELFF. CDR3 DNA sequence: TGTGCCAGCTCACCATGGACTAGCGGAACGAACACCGGGGAGCTGTTTTTT.

This chain links TRBV6-2 or TRBV6-3 with TRBJ2-1; D possibly corresponds to TRBD2 (6 bases). Trimming removed 2 bases from V and 9 bases from J, with 11 bases in between. Germline V gene sequence: CDR1 MNHEY, CDR2 SVGEGT. The CDR3 has 13 residues. For the CDR3, the DNA is TGTGCCAGCAGTTACCCCGGGAGTTTTGAGCAGTTCTTC. This gives the protein CASSYPGSFEQFF.

The chain uses TRBV28 and TRBJ2-2; 10 bases map to TRBD2. The germline CDR1 and CDR2 sequences are MDHEN and SYDVKM. The CDR3 has 18 residues. V trimming: 2 bases; J trimming: 7 bases; junction bases outside the gene matches: 13. This CDR3 is CASSLRKSSGGDVGELFF. The CDR3 DNA sequence: TGTGCCAGCAGTTTACGTAAATCTAGCGGGGGTGATGTCGGGGAGCTGTTTTTT. Supplemented by reference TRBV28 and TRBJ2-2, the full variable domain reads DVKVTQSSRYLVKRTGEKVFLECVQDMDHENMFWYRQDPGLGLRLIYFSYDVKMKEKGDIPEGYSVSREKKERFSLILESASTNQTSMYLCASSLRKSSGGDVGELFFGEGSRLTVL.

This sequence joins TRBV6-5 and TRBJ2-7, with D tentatively TRBD2 (7 bases). The germline V gene encodes CDR1 MNHEY and CDR2 SVGAGI. V was clipped by 4 bases and J by 2 bases, with 15 bases between them. CDR3 size: 15 residues. The CDR3 is CASSSSGGGTYEQYF. Written as DNA, the CDR3 is TGTGCCAGCAGTTCGTCTGGCGGGGGCACCTACGAGCAGTACTTC.